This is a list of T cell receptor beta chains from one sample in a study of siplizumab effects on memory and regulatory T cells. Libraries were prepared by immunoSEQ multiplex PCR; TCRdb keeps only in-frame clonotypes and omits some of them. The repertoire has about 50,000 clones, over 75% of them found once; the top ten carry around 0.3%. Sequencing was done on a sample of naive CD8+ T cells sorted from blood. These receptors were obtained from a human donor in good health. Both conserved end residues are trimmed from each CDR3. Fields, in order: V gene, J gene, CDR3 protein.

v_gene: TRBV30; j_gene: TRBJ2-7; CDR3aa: AWSAGQGSSEQY
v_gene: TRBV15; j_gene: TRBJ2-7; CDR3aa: ATGQGADNEQY
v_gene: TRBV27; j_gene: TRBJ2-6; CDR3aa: ASSTYRDLLSGANVLT
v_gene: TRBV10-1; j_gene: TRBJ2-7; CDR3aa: ASSEGVKGYEQY
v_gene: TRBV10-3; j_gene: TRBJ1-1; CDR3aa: AIRAGVNTEAF
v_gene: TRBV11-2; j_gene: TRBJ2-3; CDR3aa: ASSFPRTSYTDTQY
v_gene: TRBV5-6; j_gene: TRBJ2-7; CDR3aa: ASSLDRAYEQY
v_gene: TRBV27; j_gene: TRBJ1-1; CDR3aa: ASSPVTVNTEAF
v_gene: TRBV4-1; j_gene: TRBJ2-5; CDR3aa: ASSHDYSRPQETQY
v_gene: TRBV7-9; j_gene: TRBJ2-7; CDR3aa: ASSPLSYEQY
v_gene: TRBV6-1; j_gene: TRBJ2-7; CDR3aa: ASSEVLAPEQY
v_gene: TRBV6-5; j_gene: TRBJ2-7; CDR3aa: ASRAGVYEQY
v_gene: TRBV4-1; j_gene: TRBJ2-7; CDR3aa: ASSQIGQGVDNEQY
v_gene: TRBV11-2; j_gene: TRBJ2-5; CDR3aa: ASSLDWGVLEETQY
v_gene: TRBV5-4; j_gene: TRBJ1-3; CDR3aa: ASSRDRASSGNTIY
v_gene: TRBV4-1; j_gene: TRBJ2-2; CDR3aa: ASSSRGTGELF
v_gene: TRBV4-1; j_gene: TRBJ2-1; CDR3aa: ASSPLAAEQF
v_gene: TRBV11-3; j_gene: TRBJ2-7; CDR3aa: ASSFGLTYEQY
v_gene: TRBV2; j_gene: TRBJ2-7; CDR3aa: ASRGYDRTPSYEQY
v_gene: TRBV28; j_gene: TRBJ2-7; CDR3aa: ASRHTSGRLEQY
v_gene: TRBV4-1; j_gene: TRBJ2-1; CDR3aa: ASSQDWPSGDQQF
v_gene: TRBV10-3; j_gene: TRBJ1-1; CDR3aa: ASRGLNTEAF
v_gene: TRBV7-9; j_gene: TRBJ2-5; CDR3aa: ASSPGTKETQY
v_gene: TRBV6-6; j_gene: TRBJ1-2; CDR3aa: ASRRQGSDYGYT
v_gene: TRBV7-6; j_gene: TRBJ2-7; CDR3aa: ASSSTSGVTYEQY
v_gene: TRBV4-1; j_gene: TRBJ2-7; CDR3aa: ASRGDLVSYEQY
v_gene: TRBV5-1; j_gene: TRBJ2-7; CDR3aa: ASSLGDRGYEQY